A single sample is the source of the 28 T cell receptor beta chains below, sequenced in a study of shared clonotypes between healthy human individuals (TCRdb year 2020). Library prep was done by the immunoSEQ multiplex PCR assay. This immuneACCESS table, as held by TCRdb, lists in-frame sequences with V and J called but not all clones. Of the missing ones, under half trace to an unresolved V gene in checked studies; the others have no known cause. The sample includes some 500,000 clones, with 79% observed a single time. The ten most abundant clones make up roughly 12% of the sample. The sample was PBMCs. The receptor source for this set is a woman aged 40 to 50 in good health. Some clones in this sample may be carry-over from other donors' samples.

The chain employs TRBV15 and TRBJ2-1; 11 nucleotides line up with TRBD2. V lost 3 bases, J lost 7 bases, and 5 bases stayed unmatched. The germline V gene encodes CDR1 LNHNV and CDR2 YYDKDF (reference sequence). The CDR3 is 15 residues long. CDR3 in DNA: TGTGCCACCAGCAGGGGGGGACTAGCGGTAAATGAGCAGTTCTTC. It encodes CATSRGGLAVNEQFF.

The V call is TRBV28, the J call TRBJ2-1; 7 positions match TRBD2. The germline gives CDR1 MDHEN, CDR2 SYDVKM. Trimming removed 6 bases from V and 5 bases from J; junction bases left unmatched: 10. The CDR3 runs 15 residues. The CDR3 DNA follows: TGTGCCAGCAGCTACTGGGGGAGGGCCAACAATGAGCAGTTCTTC. It translates to CASSYWGRANNEQFF.

This clone is a singleton in its sample. The chain joins TRBV7-9 to TRBJ2-7, with D possibly called TRBD1 or TRBD2 (6 bases each). V lost 0 bases, J lost 2 bases, and 11 bases lay in between. The CDR3 sequence is 15 residues long. Germline loops: CDR1 SEHNR, CDR2 FQNEAQ (reference sequence). DNA of the CDR3: TGTGCCAGCAGCTTAGCGCTGGGGGGCGCCTACGAGCAGTACTTC. This encodes CASSLALGGAYEQYF.

This clone is a singleton in its sample. This chain links TRBV2 with TRBJ2-5; maybe TRBD1 (5 bases). V lost 3 bases, J lost 5 bases, and 13 bases lay in between. The germline V gene encodes CDR1 SNHLY and CDR2 FYNNEI. The CDR3 totals 14 residues. In DNA form, the CDR3 reads TGTGCCAGCAGTGATGGGGCCGCCTGGGAGACCCAGTACTTC. The encoded protein is CASSDGAAWETQYF. Full variable domain (outside the CDR3, taken from reference TRBV2 and TRBJ2-5): EPEVTQTPSHQVTQMGQEVILRCVPISNHLYFYWYRQILGQKVEFLVSFYNNEISEKSEIFDDQFSVERPDGSNFTLKIRSTKLEDSAMYFCASSDGAAWETQYFGPGTRLLVL.

CDR3 DNA sequence: TGTGCCAGCAGCCCGGAACTGGACCTCCTAACCGGGGAGCTGTTTTTT. The encoded protein is CASSPELDLLTGELFF. V and J are TRBV5-4 and TRBJ2-2; D is uncertain. The germline V and J ends were trimmed by 4 bases and 5 bases, with 18 bases remaining between them. The length of the CDR3 is 16 residues. The V gene's germline CDR1 is SGHNT and CDR2 YYREEE (reference sequence).

The V and J genes are TRBV30 and TRBJ1-6; D ambiguous. Germline CDR1 GTSNPN, CDR2 SVGIG (reference sequence). The ends were cut back, 8 bases at V and 9 bases at J, with 11 bases in the middle. The CDR3 is 11 amino acids. CDR3 sequence (DNA): TGTGCCGCCCACCTTGGTTCACCCCTCCACTTT. Its translation is CAAHLGSPLHF.

The J gene is TRBJ2-7, the V gene TRBV4-1; 8 nucleotides match TRBD2. The CDR3 spans 16 residues. V was pared by 11 bases and J by 1 base, with 16 bases of the junction left unmatched. CDR1 is MGHRA, CDR2 YSYEKL, per germline. The CDR3 bases are TGCGCCGGCGGCCAAGATCCGGCTAGCGGGTCCTACGAGCAGTACTTC. Translation: CAGGQDPASGSYEQYF.

This clone occurred once. The V and J genes are TRBV11-3 and TRBJ2-1; 8 bases match TRBD2. CDR3 length: 16 amino acids. Germline V gives CDR1 SGHNT, CDR2 YENEEA. V gave up 1 base and J gave up 5 bases; unmatched junction bases: 7. The DNA of the CDR3 is TGTGCCAGCAGCTTAGGTTGGGAAGCGGGGGACAATGAGCAGTTCTTC. It translates to CASSLGWEAGDNEQFF.

The chain links TRBV7-9 to TRBJ2-7; possibly TRBD1 for D (6 bases). Trimming took 5 bases from V and 7 from J, leaving 21 bases between them. CDR1 and CDR2 (germline): SEHNR, FQNEAQ (reference sequence). The CDR3 extends over 15 amino acids. The CDR3 bases are TGTGCCAGCAGCAGTGGGACATTTGATCGGGATGAGCAGTACTTC. Translating gives CASSSGTFDRDEQYF.

J is TRBJ1-2 and V is TRBV29-1, with 9 bases matching TRBD1. The CDR3 loop spans 13 amino acids. With V trimmed by 7 bases and J by 3 bases, 6 bases remained unmatched. The germline V gene encodes CDR1 SQVTM and CDR2 ANQGSEA. The CDR3 here is CSASDRGDYGYTF. The DNA of the CDR3 is TGCAGCGCCTCGGACAGGGGAGACTATGGCTACACCTTC. The variable domain in full, completed from reference TRBV29-1 and TRBJ1-2, reads SAVISQKPSRDICQRGTSLTIQCQVDSQVTMMFWYRQQPGQSLTLIATANQGSEATYESGFVIDKFPISRPNLTFSTLTVSNMSPEDSSIYLCSASDRGDYGYTFGSGTRLTVV.

This chain uses TRBV28 with TRBJ1-1; 9 bases are a match to TRBD1. Germline trimming cut 2 bases from V and 5 bases from J; bases unmatched to any gene: 3. CDR3 length: 14 residues. Germline V lookup: CDR1 MDHEN, CDR2 SYDVKM. The CDR3 reads CASSLGDRETEAFF. CDR3 nucleotides: TGTGCCAGCAGTTTAGGGGACAGGGAGACTGAAGCTTTCTTT. Full variable domain (outside the CDR3, taken from reference TRBV28 and TRBJ1-1): DVKVTQSSRYLVKRTGEKVFLECVQDMDHENMFWYRQDPGLGLRLIYFSYDVKMKEKGDIPEGYSVSREKKERFSLILESASTNQTSMYLCASSLGDRETEAFFGQGTRLTVV.

This clone turned up a few times. This chain connects TRBV28 to TRBJ2-7; D not certain. V was shortened by 2 bases and J by 9 bases, with 8 bases between the two germline ends. The CDR3 totals 11 residues. Germline CDR1 is MDHEN and CDR2 is SYDVKM. In nucleotides, the CDR3 is TGTGCCAGCAGTTTAGCCAACGCGCAGTACTTC. It is translated as CASSLANAQYF.

This sequence joins TRBV19 and TRBJ2-2; D not certain. V was cut by 4 bases and J by 3 bases, with 9 bases left in between. The germline V gene encodes CDR1 LNHDA and CDR2 SQIVND (reference sequence). The CDR3 sequence is 14 residues long. The DNA for the CDR3 is TGTGCCAGTAGTACTATAGGCGACACCGGGGAGCTGTTTTTT. Translation: CASSTIGDTGELFF.

The chain combines TRBV19 with TRBJ2-7; 8 bases match TRBD2. CDR1 is LNHDA and CDR2 is SQIVND in the germline V gene (reference sequence). The CDR3 loop spans 15 amino acids. The trim removed 7 bases at V and 3 bases at J, leaving 11 bases unmatched. Here the CDR3 reads CASTGSGRGNYEQYF. As DNA, the CDR3 is TGTGCCAGTACCGGATCCGGGAGGGGAAACTACGAGCAGTACTTC.

This clone occurred a few times. As DNA, the CDR3 is TGTGCCAGCAGCTTAGTGGCGGGAGGGCCTGGGTTGCAGTACTTC. Its protein is CASSLVAGGPGLQYF. This chain links TRBV7-8 with TRBJ2-7, with TRBD2 identical over 9 bases. Losses at the gene ends were 1 base for V and 9 bases for J; bases not matched to a gene: 10. The CDR3 has 15 amino acids. Germline V gives CDR1 SGHVS, CDR2 FQNEAQ.

This chain connects TRBV7-6 to TRBJ2-5; D perhaps matches TRBD2 (5 bases). With 8 bases removed from V and 0 bases from J, the gap between germline ends came to 19 bases. The CDR3 runs to 16 residues. From germline, CDR1 is SGHVS and CDR2 FNYEAQ. The CDR3 DNA reads as TGTGCCAGCTCACCCTCGATTGCGGGTGACCAAGAGACCCAGTACTTC. This translates into CASSPSIAGDQETQYF.

In this sample, this clone turned up a few times. The chain links TRBV7-2 to TRBJ1-2; D is ambiguous. The CDR3 loop spans 14 amino acids. Germline V gene lookup returns CDR1 SGHTA and CDR2 FQGNSA. Trimming pared 6 bases from V and 8 bases from J, leaving 19 bases between. The CDR3 loop reads CASSSPGLKRGYTF. CDR3 DNA sequence: TGTGCCAGCAGTTCGCCGGGTCTTAAAAGGGGCTACACCTTC.

Only one count was recorded for this clone. The chain has TRBV7-9 and TRBJ1-1, with D unclear. Trimming left V 5 bases short and J 0 bases short, with 13 bases between. Germline assignment: CDR1 SEHNR and CDR2 FQNEAQ (reference sequence). This CDR3 is 15 amino acids long. DNA of the CDR3: TGTGCCAGCAGCCCCCGACGGAACATGAACACTGAAGCTTTCTTT. Amino acids: CASSPRRNMNTEAFF.

This chain joins TRBV2 and TRBJ1-5; 7 bases agree with TRBD1. This CDR3 comprises 17 residues. CDR1 and CDR2 (germline): SNHLY, FYNNEI. J gave up 3 bases and V 6 bases, and 14 bases lay outside the gene matches. CDR3 sequence (DNA): TGTGCCAGCAGCATCTACCGGGACAGCGCTAACAATCAGCCCCAGCATTTT. It is translated as CASSIYRDSANNQPQHF.

Turning to this clone: A far more abundant clone sits one base away, making this likely a read error. The chain joins TRBV25-1 to TRBJ1-1; TRBD1 might be the D (5 bases). V shed 5 bases and J shed 1 base, with 8 bases lying between them. Germline assignment: CDR1 MGHDK and CDR2 SYGVNS. This CDR3 spans 13 amino acids. CDR3 region: CASSPGGNTEAFF. In nucleotides, the CDR3 is TGTGCCAGCAGTCCCGGGGGGAACACTGAAGCTTTCTTT.

The sample holds a few counts of this clone. The V gene is TRBV11-1, the J gene TRBJ2-1; 10 bases fit TRBD2. The trim removed 11 bases at V and 4 bases at J, leaving 14 bases unmatched. CDR3 size: 16 residues. Germline CDR1 and CDR2: SGHAT and FQDESV (reference sequence). In DNA, the CDR3 is TGTGCCGCTACCTACCAGCGGGAGGGAAATTACAATGAGCAGTTCTTC. Its translation: CAATYQREGNYNEQFF.

V and J are TRBV6-1 and TRBJ2-3, with a tentative D call TRBD2 (6 bases). Germline CDR1 MNHNS, CDR2 SASEGT. Trimming cost V 6 bases and J 2 bases, with 15 bases left between them. The CDR3 extends over 15 amino acids. The CDR3 region is CASRTAGPSTDTQYF. CDR3 nucleotide sequence: TGTGCCAGCAGGACCGCGGGGCCATCCACAGATACGCAGTATTTT.

This chain joins TRBV19 and TRBJ2-1; 9 bases match TRBD2. Germline V gives CDR1 LNHDA, CDR2 SQIVND (reference sequence). With 5 bases clipped from V and 4 bases from J, the junction kept 12 bases outside the gene matches. This CDR3 contains 17 residues. DNA for the CDR3: TGTGCCAGTAGTGGAACTAGCGGGCTTCAGTATTACAATGAGCAGTTCTTC. Its protein product is CASSGTSGLQYYNEQFF.

This clone was seen a single time. V and J are TRBV7-2 and TRBJ2-7; 9 nucleotides align to TRBD2. The CDR3 is made up of 15 amino acids. V was pared by 1 base and J by 7 bases, with 8 bases of the junction left unmatched. The germline CDR1 and CDR2 sequences are SGHTA and FQGNSA. The CDR3 protein is CASSLGEAGGREQYF. Here the CDR3 DNA reads TGTGCCAGCAGCTTAGGGGAAGCGGGAGGTCGTGAGCAGTACTTC. Complete variable domain (other parts from reference TRBV7-2 and TRBJ2-7): GAGVSQSPSNKVTEKGKDVELRCDPISGHTALYWYRQSLGQGLEFLIYFQGNSAPDKSGLPSDRFSAERTGGSVSTLTIQRTQQEDSAVYLCASSLGEAGGREQYFGPGTRLTVT.

This chain joins TRBV30 and TRBJ2-7; tentative D call: TRBD1 (6 bases). V lost 0 bases to trimming and J lost 7 bases, with 16 bases between them. This CDR3 is 14 amino acids long. The germline gives CDR1 GTSNPN, CDR2 SVGIG (reference sequence). The CDR3 region is CAWSVTGSRGEQYF. The CDR3 region has the DNA TGTGCCTGGAGTGTCACAGGGAGTCGTGGAGAGCAGTACTTC.

The chain recombines TRBV18 with TRBJ2-1; 16 bases line up with TRBD2. Germline CDR1 and CDR2: KGHSH and LQKENI. J lost 2 bases, V lost 3 bases, and 4 bases had no gene match. This CDR3 contains 18 residues. CDR3 sequence (DNA): TGTGCCAGCTCACCGGGACTAGCGGGAGGGCCCGCCTACAATGAGCAGTTCTTC. Translating it yields CASSPGLAGGPAYNEQFF.

The chain joins TRBV19 to TRBJ2-3, with D unresolved. V lost 5 bases and J 4 bases, leaving 13 bases between the germline ends. The CDR3 spans 14 residues. Germline CDR1 reads LNHDA; CDR2 reads SQIVND (reference sequence). Here the CDR3 DNA reads TGTGCCAGTAGTCCCATAATCAGGTCAGATACGCAGTATTTT. Its protein is CASSPIIRSDTQYF.

J is TRBJ2-6 and V is TRBV7-8, with TRBD1 identical over 7 bases. J lost 1 base, V lost 5 bases, and 5 bases had no gene match. Germline values: CDR1 SGHVS, CDR2 FQNEAQ. The CDR3 loop spans 16 amino acids. The CDR3 DNA sequence: TGTGCCAGCAGCCCCCCGACAGGGTCTGGGGCCAACGTCCTGACTTTC. Residues: CASSPPTGSGANVLTF.